The 13 T cell receptor beta chains below come from one sample, sequenced in a study of blood T cells in healthy people across ages. Together with a sample-barcoded 5' primer, a J-beta primer mix was included in a second PCR lasting roughly 6 to 12 cycles. TCRdb reanalysed the 5' RACE reads using MiXCR and keeps one entry per CDR3 protein. The profile shows 920,000 or so distinct CDR3 sequences, under 55% of them singletons. The sequenced sample consisted of blood. The receptor set was obtained from a woman aged 55-75 years in good health.

The rearrangement links TRBV4-3 to TRBJ1-2, with D hard to call. The germline gives CDR1 LGHNA, CDR2 YSLEER. The CDR3 is 16 amino acids. V gave up 0 bases and J gave up 1 base, with 12 bases separating them. The CDR3 region has the DNA TGCGCCAGCAGCCAAGATGCCTCGGGATATAACTATGGCTACACCTTC. It translates to CASSQDASGYNYGYTF.

The chain recombines TRBV20-1 with TRBJ1-2; tentatively, D is TRBD1 (6 bases). CDR3 size: 14 residues. From germline, CDR1 is DFQATT and CDR2 SNEGSKA (reference sequence). V lost 0 bases and J 5 bases, leaving 13 bases between the germline ends. This CDR3 is CSARDLRQGYGYTF. Here the CDR3 DNA reads TGCAGTGCTAGAGATCTGAGGCAGGGGTATGGCTACACCTTC.

The chain is built from TRBV5-4 and TRBJ2-7, with D tentatively TRBD1 or TRBD2 (5 bases each). The germline V and J ends were trimmed by 3 bases and 6 bases, with 16 bases remaining between them. The CDR3 covers 14 residues. The germline V gene encodes CDR1 SGHNT and CDR2 YYREEE (reference sequence). CDR3 region: CASSSDPEGSEQYF. In DNA form, the CDR3 reads TGTGCCAGCAGCTCGGACCCCGAGGGGAGCGAGCAGTACTTC.

CDR3 region: CSVEVPGRDPLVNTEAFF. CDR3 DNA sequence: TGCAGCGTTGAAGTGCCGGGCAGAGACCCTTTGGTGAACACTGAAGCTTTCTTT. The V gene is TRBV29-1, the J gene TRBJ1-1; no reliable D call. The CDR3 is made up of 18 amino acids. Germline V CDR1 and CDR2: SQVTM, ANQGSEA. V shed 1 base and J shed 0 bases, with 21 bases lying between them.

The chain links TRBV20-1 to TRBJ1-1, with a weak D call TRBD1 (6 bases). The CDR3 is made up of 13 amino acids. V shed 8 bases and J shed 12 bases, with 25 bases lying between them. The germline V gene has CDR1 DFQATT and CDR2 SNEGSKA (reference sequence). The CDR3 is CSPRGGGTLSSFF. CDR3 in DNA: TGCAGTCCCAGGGGAGGGGGAACACTGAGCTCTTTCTTT.

The chain carries TRBV4-2 and TRBJ2-1; D is perhaps TRBD2 (6 bases). The DNA end is more similar to TRBJ2-7, so the J call may be wrong. The CDR3 covers 16 residues. CDR1 and CDR2 (germline): LGHNA, YNFKEQ. CDR3 DNA sequence: TGTGCCAGCAGCCAAGATCGCGGCGGGGCCTACAATGAGCAGTACTTC. Protein product: CASSQDRGGAYNEQYF.

For this clonotype: The junction does not match germline at one end; this may be a read error. The CDR3 here is CSASERVGAYDEQFF. The CDR3 coding sequence is TGCAGTGCTTCCGAGCGGGTTGGAGCCTACGATGAGCAGTTCTTC. V gene TRBV20-1 combines with J gene TRBJ2-1; a possible D gene is TRBD2 (6 bases). From germline, CDR1 is DFQATT and CDR2 SNEGSKA (reference sequence). The CDR3 length is 15 residues.

The chain recombines TRBV13 with TRBJ2-3; D may be TRBD1 (6 bases). V shed 5 bases and J shed 0 bases, with 12 bases lying between them. From germline, CDR1 is PRHDT and CDR2 FYEKMQ (reference sequence). This CDR3 is 15 amino acids long. The CDR3 sequence is CASSIYRASTDTQYF. For the CDR3, the DNA is TGTGCCAGCAGCATCTACAGGGCCAGCACAGATACGCAGTATTTT.

The chain recombines TRBV18 with TRBJ2-5, with D possibly TRBD2 on 5 matching bases. This CDR3 has 13 amino acids. Looked up from germline, CDR1 is KGHSH and CDR2 is LQKENI. V lost 6 bases and J lost 11, with 19 bases in between. Here the CDR3 DNA reads TGTGCCAGCTCGCCTGACCGGGGAAGAGAGCAGTACTTC. Its translation is CASSPDRGREQYF.

This clonotype was recorded at least ten times. The rearrangement joins TRBV10-3 to TRBJ2-7, with D unresolved. Germline CDR1 is ENHRY and CDR2 is SYGVKD. Trimming removed 2 bases from V and 0 bases from J, with 8 bases in between. The CDR3 loop spans 14 amino acids. CDR3 coding DNA: TGTGCCATCAGTGAGGCATTTAGCTCCTACGAGCAGTACTTC. This encodes CAISEAFSSYEQYF.

This clonotype was found a few times. V usage is TRBV10-1 and J usage is TRBJ1-2, with D possibly matching TRBD1 (5 bases). CDR1 WNHNN and CDR2 SYGVQD come from the germline V gene (reference sequence). This CDR3 contains 13 residues. The V and J ends lost 0 bases and 7 bases respectively, with 9 bases between them. The CDR3 sequence: CASSESREAGYTF. CDR3 sequence (DNA): TGCGCCAGCAGTGAGTCCAGGGAGGCTGGCTACACCTTC.

The V gene is TRBV21-1, the J gene TRBJ2-1; no check of the table's D call, TRBD2, against the DNA was made. TRBV21-1 is labeled a pseudogene. There are 16 residues in the CDR3. The DNA for the CDR3 is TGTGCCAGCAGCAGCCTCTCCGCGGTTCCGTACAATGAGCAGTTCTTC. This sequence encodes CASSSLSAVPYNEQFF.

The J gene is TRBJ2-5, the V gene TRBV13, with 7 bases lining up with TRBD2. The germline V gene has CDR1 PRHDT and CDR2 FYEKMQ (reference sequence). This CDR3 has 14 residues. V lost 1 base to trimming and J lost 11 bases; unmatched junction nucleotides: 10. The CDR3 region is CASSLVGLVGGQYF. The DNA of the CDR3 is TGTGCCAGCAGCTTAGTAGGACTAGTCGGGGGGCAGTACTTC.